The T cell receptor (beta chain) under discussion was sequenced for a study of T cell responses to AZD1222 COVID-19 vaccine. With respect to this clone: Its target is unknown.

CDR1 and CDR2 from the germline V gene are SGHDT and YYEEEE. The V end was cut by 5 bases, the J end by 4 bases, with 12 bases between. The CDR3 extends over 13 amino acids. Findings and caveats of the study: The donor cohort was predominantly white British with a female majority, and clonal diversity may have been underestimated.

The table came from immunoSEQ multiplex PCR; TCRdb's copy has only in-frame clones and leaves some out. The table has around 140,000 clones, 80% to 95% seen once. The sequencing used peripheral blood, collected on day 0 of MenACWY control vaccination. This rearrangement joins TRBV5-6 to TRBJ1-1; D might be TRBD1 (5 bases). The sequence was collected from an adult in good health. The CDR3 DNA follows: TGTGCCAGCAGGACCTGGGGCCGCACTGAAGCTTTCTTT. The encoded protein is CASRTWGRTEAFF.